These 10 T cell receptor beta chains were all obtained from the same sample, sequenced in a study of technical replicates of blood from four donors. Profiling relied on immunoSEQ multiplex PCR, and the TCRdb table lists in-frame clones only, not all of them. The sample lists roughly 70,000 clones, around 96% occurring once. Sequenced input: T cells isolated from PBMCs. These receptors came from a human donor in good health.

This chain's CDR3 is CASSPIDTGELFF. CDR3 coding DNA: TGTGCCAGCAGTCCAATAGACACCGGGGAGCTGTTTTTT. This rearrangement joins TRBV7-3 to TRBJ2-2, with D uncertain. Germline loops: CDR1 SGHTA, CDR2 FQGTGA. The CDR3 extends over 13 amino acids. Between the trimmed V and J ends, which lost 6 bases and 3 bases, there was a span of 8 bases. The variable domain in full, completed from reference TRBV7-3 and TRBJ2-2, reads GAGVSQTPSNKVTEKGKYVELRCDPISGHTALYWYRQSLGQGPEFLIYFQGTGAADDSGLPNDRFFAVRPEGSVSTLKIQRTERGDSAVYLCASSPIDTGELFFGEGSRLTVL.

The V gene is TRBV7-9, the J gene TRBJ1-2; D uncertain. This CDR3 has 13 amino acids. Trimming pared 1 base from V and 4 bases from J, leaving 7 bases between. CDR1 and CDR2 from the germline V gene are SEHNR and FQNEAQ (reference sequence). Written as DNA, the CDR3 is TGTGCCAGCAGCTTAGGTCCATCCTATGGCTACACCTTC. Amino acids: CASSLGPSYGYTF.

The chain has TRBV21-1 and TRBJ2-3; the table's D call of TRBD2 was not tested on the DNA. TRBV21-1 is a documented pseudogene. There are 14 residues in the CDR3. The DNA of the CDR3 is TGTGCCCAAGAGGTACGACGGGGTATCGATACGCAGTATTTT. Its protein is CAQEVRRGIDTQYF.

The J gene is TRBJ2-7, the V gene TRBV7-8; 10 nucleotides match TRBD2. This CDR3 spans 14 amino acids. CDR1 is SGHVS and CDR2 is FQNEAQ in the germline V gene. Unmatched junction bases numbered 8, after V lost 5 bases and J lost 7 bases. CDR3 sequence reads: CASSPAGGPWEQYF. CDR3 nucleotides: TGTGCCAGCAGCCCAGCGGGAGGGCCGTGGGAGCAGTACTTC. Looking up the rest from reference TRBV7-8 and TRBJ2-7 gives the full variable domain: GAGVSQSPRYKVAKRGQDVALRCDPISGHVSLFWYQQALGQGPEFLTYFQNEAQLDKSGLPSDRFFAERPEGSVSTLKIQRTQQEDSAVYLCASSPAGGPWEQYFGPGTRLTVT.

This chain joins TRBV25-1 and TRBJ1-2, with D possibly TRBD1 on 5 matching bases. There are 15 residues in the CDR3. CDR1 MGHDK and CDR2 SYGVNS come from the germline V gene. The germline V and J ends were trimmed by 4 bases and 4 bases, with 16 bases remaining between them. The CDR3 nucleotides read TGTGCCAGCAGTGGACAGTCCTTGGGATGCTATGGCTACACCTTC. Protein sequence: CASSGQSLGCYGYTF.

The chain has TRBV2 and TRBJ2-1, with 13 nucleotides matching TRBD2. This CDR3 is 13 amino acids long. The germline CDR1 and CDR2 sequences are SNHLY and FYNNEI. The trim removed 8 bases at V and 6 bases at J, leaving 1 base unmatched. CDR3 region: CASGLAGVNEQFF. The DNA for the CDR3 is TGTGCCAGCGGACTAGCGGGAGTCAATGAGCAGTTCTTC.

J is TRBJ2-2 and V is TRBV4-1; 9 bases line up with TRBD2. Losses at the gene ends were 5 bases for V and 7 bases for J; bases not matched to a gene: 8. Germline assignment: CDR1 MGHRA and CDR2 YSYEKL. The CDR3 covers 15 residues. The CDR3 is CASSYKREADGELFF. The CDR3, as DNA: TGCGCCAGCAGCTATAAGCGGGAGGCAGACGGGGAGCTGTTTTTT.

The chain has TRBV5-6 and TRBJ1-6, with 7 nucleotides matching TRBD1. V gave up 4 bases and J gave up 8 bases; unmatched junction bases: 6. The CDR3 totals 14 residues. The germline CDR1 and CDR2 sequences are SGHDT and YYEEEE. CDR3: CASSLDREYSPLHF. The CDR3, as DNA: TGTGCCAGCAGCCTTGACAGGGAGTATTCACCCCTCCACTTT.

J is TRBJ2-1 and V is TRBV9; 10 bases map to TRBD2. Unmatched junction bases numbered 6, after V lost 0 bases and J lost 3 bases. The germline gives CDR1 SGDLS, CDR2 YYNGEE. The CDR3 contains 17 residues. Here the CDR3 DNA reads TGTGCCAGCAGCGTAGTTCTAGCGGGAGATTTCTACAATGAGCAGTTCTTC. It specifies CASSVVLAGDFYNEQFF.

About this clone itself: Germline and junction disagree at one end, which may indicate a read error. V gene TRBV27 combines with J gene TRBJ2-1, with D hard to call. The CDR3 extends over 20 amino acids. The V gene's germline CDR1 is MNHEY and CDR2 SMNVEV (reference sequence). The CDR3 sequence is CASRLFPSDLRQEAYNEQFF. In DNA form, the CDR3 reads TGTGCCAGCAGATTATTTCCGTCAGACCTCAGGCAGGAAGCCTACAATGAGCAGTTCTTC.